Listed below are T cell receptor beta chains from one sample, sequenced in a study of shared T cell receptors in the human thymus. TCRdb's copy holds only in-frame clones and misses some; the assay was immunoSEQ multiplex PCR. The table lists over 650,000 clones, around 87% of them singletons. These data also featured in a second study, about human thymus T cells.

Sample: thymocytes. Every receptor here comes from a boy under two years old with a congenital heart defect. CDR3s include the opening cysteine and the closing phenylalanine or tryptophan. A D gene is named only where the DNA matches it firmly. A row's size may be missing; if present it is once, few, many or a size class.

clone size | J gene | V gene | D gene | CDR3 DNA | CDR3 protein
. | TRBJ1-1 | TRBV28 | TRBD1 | TGTGCCAGCAGTTTCCAGGGACAGAGCACTGAAGCTTTCTTT | CASSFQGQSTEAFF
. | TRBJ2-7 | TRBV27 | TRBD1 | TGTGCCAGCAGAGGACAGGGGGCGAGCTACGAGCAGTACTTC | CASRGQGASYEQYF
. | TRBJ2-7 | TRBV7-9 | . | TGTGCCAGCAGCCCGGACTACCAAACCTACGAGCAGTACTTC | CASSPDYQTYEQYF
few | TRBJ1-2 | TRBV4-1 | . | TGCGCCAGCAGCCAATCTTCGAGGAGGGGAGGCTATGGCTACACCTTC | CASSQSSRRGGYGYTF
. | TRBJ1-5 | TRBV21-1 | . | TGTGCCAGCAGACCTTGGGGGGAGCCCCAGCATTTT | CASRPWGEPQHF
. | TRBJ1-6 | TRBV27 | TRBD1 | TGTGCCAGCAGTCGAACCCGGGACAGCCCTCATTCACCCCTCCACTTT | CASSRTRDSPHSPLHF
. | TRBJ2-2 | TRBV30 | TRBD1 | TGTGCCTCCCCAGGACAGGTTAACACCGGGGAGCTGTTTTTT | CASPGQVNTGELFF
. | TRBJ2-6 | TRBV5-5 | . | TGTGCCAGCAGCTTCCTAGACCCGGGACTTGCCCCCGGGGCCAACGTCCTGACTTTC | CASSFLDPGLAPGANVLTF
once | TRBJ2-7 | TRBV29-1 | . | TGCAGCGCGACGACAAGTCCCTACGAGCAGTACTTC | CSATTSPYEQYF
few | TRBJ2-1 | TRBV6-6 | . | TGTGCCAGCAGTTACTCGACAGCCTCCTACAATGAGCAGTTCTTC | CASSYSTASYNEQFF
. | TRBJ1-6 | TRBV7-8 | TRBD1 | TGTGCCAGCAGCCCAGGACAGGTTCCCAATTCACCCCTCCACTTT | CASSPGQVPNSPLHF
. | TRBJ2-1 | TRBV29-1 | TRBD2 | TGCAGCGTTGCCCGGGAGGACCATAGATACTCCTACAATGAGCAGTTCTTC | CSVAREDHRYSYNEQFF
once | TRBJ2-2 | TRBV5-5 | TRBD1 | TGTGCCAGCAGCTTGAGAGGACAGGGTTTAACCGGGGAGCTGTTTTTT | CASSLRGQGLTGELFF
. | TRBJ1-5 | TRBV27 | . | TGTGCCAGCAGTCCCGATCCGGGACAAAGTCAGCCCCAGCATTTT | CASSPDPGQSQPQHF
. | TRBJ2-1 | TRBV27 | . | TGTGCCAGCAGTTTAACCCCCCGCCGCGTCGGGGAGCAGTTCTTC | CASSLTPRRVGEQFF
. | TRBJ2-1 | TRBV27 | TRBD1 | TGTGCCAGCAGCCCGGGACAGGGGTGGTACAATGAGCAGTTCTTC | CASSPGQGWYNEQFF
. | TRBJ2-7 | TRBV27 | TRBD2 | TGTGCCAGCACACCGCGGGAGGCGAGGGGTGAGCAGTACTTC | CASTPREARGEQYF
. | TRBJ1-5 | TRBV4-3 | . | TGCGCCAGCAGCCAAGAAGGAGGGCGCCAGCCCCAGCATTTT | CASSQEGGRQPQHF
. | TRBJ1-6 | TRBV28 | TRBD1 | TGTGCCAGCAGACACCTAGGGCGGCAGGGGGCCGGGTGGAATTCACCCCTCCACTTT | CASRHLGRQGAGWNSPLHF
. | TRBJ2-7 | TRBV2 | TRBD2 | TGTGCCAGCAATCGCAGGGCGGGAGGACCCTACGAGCAGTACTTC | CASNRRAGGPYEQYF
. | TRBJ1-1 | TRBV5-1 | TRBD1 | TGCGCCAGCAGCGGATCCGGGACAGTGAACACTGAAGCTTTCTTT | CASSGSGTVNTEAFF
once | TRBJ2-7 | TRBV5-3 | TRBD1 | TGTGCCAGAAGCTATCGACAGGGTACCTACGAGCAGTACTTC | CARSYRQGTYEQYF
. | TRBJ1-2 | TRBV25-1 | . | TGTGCCAGCAGATGGACAGAGGGGGACACTAACTATGGCTACACCTTC | CASRWTEGDTNYGYTF
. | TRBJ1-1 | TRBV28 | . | TGTGCCAGCAGTTATAGGGGTGATACTGAAGCTTTCTTT | CASSYRGDTEAFF
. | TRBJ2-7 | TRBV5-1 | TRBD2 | TGCGCCAGCAGCTTCGGGACTAGCGGGAATGTCTACGAGCAGTACTTC | CASSFGTSGNVYEQYF
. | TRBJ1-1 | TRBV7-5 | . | TGTGTCAGAAGCAGCCGGGGTGAAGCTTTCTTT | CVRSSRGEAFF
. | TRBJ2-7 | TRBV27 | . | TGTGCCAGCAGATCGGGAGAGTCTTACGAGCAGTACTTC | CASRSGESYEQYF
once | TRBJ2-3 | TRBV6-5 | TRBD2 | TGTGCCAGCCTAGCGGAACGGGGGGATACGCAGTATTTT | CASLAERGDTQYF
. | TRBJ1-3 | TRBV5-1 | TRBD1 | TGCGCCAGCAGCTTGGGCTCCAGGGGGTCTGGAAACACCATATATTTT | CASSLGSRGSGNTIYF
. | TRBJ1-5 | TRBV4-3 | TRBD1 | TGCGCCAGCAGCCAAGGGACAGGGGACCAGCCCCAGCATTTT | CASSQGTGDQPQHF
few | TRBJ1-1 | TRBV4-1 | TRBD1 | TGCGCCAGCAGCCAAGATGACAGGGATAACACTGAAGCTTTCTTT | CASSQDDRDNTEAFF
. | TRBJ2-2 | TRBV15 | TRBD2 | TGTGCCACCAGCAGAGAGGGAGGGATCACCGGGGAGCTGTTTTTT | CATSREGGITGELFF
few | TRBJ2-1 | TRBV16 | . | TGTGCCAGCAGCACATGGGAGAGCGGAGACAATGAGCAGTTCTTC | CASSTWESGDNEQFF
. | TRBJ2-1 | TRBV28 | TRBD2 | TGTGCCAGCAGTTTGTGGCCTGGCGGGGGGGCCTGGGGGCAGTTCTTC | CASSLWPGGGAWGQFF
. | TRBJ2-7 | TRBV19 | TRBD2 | TGTGCCAGTAGTGCGGGGGTACTAAGCTACGAGCAGTACTTC | CASSAGVLSYEQYF
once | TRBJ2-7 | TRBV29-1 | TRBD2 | TGCAGCGTTGAAGACAAAGATCCTAGCGGACCCTACGAGCAGTACTTC | CSVEDKDPSGPYEQYF
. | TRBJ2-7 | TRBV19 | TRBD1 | TGTGCCAGTAGTCAGACAGGGCAAACCTACGAGCAGTACTTC | CASSQTGQTYEQYF
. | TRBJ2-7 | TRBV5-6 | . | TGTGCCAGCAGCTTGCAGGGGTTGCCAATATACGAGCAGTACTTC | CASSLQGLPIYEQYF
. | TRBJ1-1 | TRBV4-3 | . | TGCGCCAGCAGCCAAGAAACACGAAACACTGAAGCTTTCTTT | CASSQETRNTEAFF
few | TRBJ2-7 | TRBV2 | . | TGTGCCAGCAGGACAACAGGACCGAGCTCCTACGAGCAGTACTTC | CASRTTGPSSYEQYF
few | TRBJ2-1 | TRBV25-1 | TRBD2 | TGTGCCAGCAGTGACTTTAGCGGGACCTACAATGAGCAGTTCTTC | CASSDFSGTYNEQFF
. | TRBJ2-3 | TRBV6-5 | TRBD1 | TGTGCCAGATGGACAGGGAAAAGTACAGATACGCAGTATTTT | CARWTGKSTDTQYF
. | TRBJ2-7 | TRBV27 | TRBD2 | TGTGCCAGCAGTTTATTAGCGGGAGGATACTACGAGCAGTACTTC | CASSLLAGGYYEQYF
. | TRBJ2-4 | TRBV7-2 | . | TGTGCCAGCAGCTTCCTGGGCAGCATGTACATTCAGTACTTC | CASSFLGSMYIQYF
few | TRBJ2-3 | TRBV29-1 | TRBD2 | TGCAGCGCTTTGACTAGCGGGAGGGCCACTAGCACAGATACGCAGTATTTT | CSALTSGRATSTDTQYF
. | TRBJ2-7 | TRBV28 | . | TGTGCCAGCAGTCCCCGGGGACAAGGGGACGAGCAGTACTTC | CASSPRGQGDEQYF
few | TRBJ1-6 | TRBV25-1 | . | TGTGCCAGCAGTGACCGGACAGATAATTCACCCCTCCACTTT | CASSDRTDNSPLHF
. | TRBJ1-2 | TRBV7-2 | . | TGTGCCAGCAGCTTAGCGCGGCAGGGCTTAGGGTATGGCTACACCTTC | CASSLARQGLGYGYTF
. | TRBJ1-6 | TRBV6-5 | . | TGTGCCAGCAGTTTCCGGGACTCCTATAATTCCCCCCTCCACTTT | CASSFRDSYNSPLHF
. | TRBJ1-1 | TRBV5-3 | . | TGTGCCAGAAGCTTGGGATACAGCGAAGCTTTCTTT | CARSLGYSEAFF